The 13 T cell receptor beta chains reported below all come from one sample, sequenced in a study of tumor-infiltrating lymphocytes in primary liver carcinoma (dated by TCRdb to about 2017). Sequencing took place on an Illumina HiSeq 2500. Starting from 450 to 500 ng total RNA, TCRbeta-specific cDNA was produced by reverse transcription with a constant-region primer and ProtoScript II reverse transcriptase. Three nested multiplex PCR rounds, following a slightly modified ARM-PCR procedure, were used to build the TCRbeta libraries. Each of the first two PCR rounds ran for about 10 cycles and used multiplex TRBV1-TRBV30 forward primers together with a Cbeta reverse primer. TCRdb redid the processing of the public reads, applying fastp at Q25 and MiXCR, and retained in-frame beta chains. Under each unique CDR3 protein, matching rows form one entry showing the most common genes and DNA. This sample holds approximately 300,000 distinct CDR3 sequences; 65% were observed only once. The ten most abundant clones make up roughly 8.9% of the sample.

RNA from unsorted whole blood was extracted with TRIzol reagent, and germline DNA was obtained with the DNeasy Blood & Tissue kit. The sample comprised peripheral blood. The receptors come from a man aged 40-55 years with primary liver carcinoma and hepatitis B virus infection.

The gene calls are TRBV11-3 and TRBJ2-7, with TRBD2 matching 7 bases. The CDR3 contains 15 residues. Germline V gene lookup returns CDR1 SGHNT and CDR2 YENEEA. The V and J ends lost 9 bases and 7 bases, in that order; junction bases with no gene match: 18. CDR3 sequence: CASSPGTNGSGEQYF. CDR3 bases: TGTGCCAGTAGCCCGGGGACTAATGGGAGTGGAGAGCAGTACTTC.

This clonotype came up many times. This chain joins TRBV29-1 and TRBJ2-7; 7 bases map to TRBD2. CDR1 SQVTM and CDR2 ANQGSEA come from the germline V gene. The CDR3 spans 13 residues. V lost 6 bases, J lost 0 bases, and 5 bases stayed unmatched. Here the CDR3 DNA reads TGCAGCGTATTAGCGGGTGCCTCCTACGAGCAGTACTTC. The encoded protein is CSVLAGASYEQYF.

This clonotype came up many times. V gene TRBV12-3 or TRBV12-4 combines with J gene TRBJ2-1; a weak D match, TRBD2 (6 bases). The V end lost 1 base, the J end lost 7 bases, and 11 bases lay between the germline ends. This CDR3 region has 14 residues. The CDR3 sequence: CASSLGSEGNEQFF. Here the CDR3 DNA reads TGTGCCAGCAGTTTAGGTTCGGAGGGGAATGAGCAGTTCTTC.

In regard to this clonotype: A junction end diverges from the germline sequence, so it may reflect a read error. The chain is built from TRBV11-1 and TRBJ2-7, with D perhaps given as TRBD1 or TRBD2 (7 bases each). The CDR3 totals 14 residues. Germline V lookup: CDR1 SGHAT, CDR2 FQDESV (reference sequence). The CDR3 DNA is TGTGCCAGCAGCTTAGACGACAGGGACTACGAACAGTACTTC. This translates into CASSLDDRDYEQYF.

A note on this clonotype: An end of the junction does not agree with germline; a read error may underlie this. The chain carries TRBV29-1 and TRBJ2-3; D gene ambiguous. The CDR3 length is 14 residues. The germline gives CDR1 SQVTM, CDR2 ANQGSEA. CDR3 bases: TGCAGCTTTGAAGGCCTGGGTAGCACAGATACGCAGTATTTT. Translated: CSFEGLGSTDTQYF.

On this clonotype: At one of its ends the junction is not consistent with the germline gene, which may arise from a read error. This sequence joins TRBV7-9 and TRBJ2-7, with 7 bases identical to TRBD1. The CDR3 is 13 residues long. The germline V gene encodes CDR1 SEHNR and CDR2 FQNEAQ (reference sequence). The CDR3 reads CASSLLQGVEHYF. In DNA, the CDR3 is TGTGCCAGCAGCTTGTTGCAGGGGGTCGAGCATTACTTC.

In regard to this clonotype: A much larger clonotype is one base distant, so this may be a read error. The J gene is TRBJ2-1, the V gene TRBV6-2 or TRBV6-3, with D perhaps TRBD2 (6 bases). The CDR3 has 15 amino acids. Trimming left V 6 bases short and J 5 bases short, with 17 bases between. Germline CDR1 and CDR2: MNHEY and SVGEGT. Here the CDR3 reads CASSLRGSAHNEQFF. CDR3 DNA sequence: TGTGCCAGCAGCCTACGGGGGAGCGCCCACAATGAGCAGTTCTTC.

Worth noting for this clonotype: An end of the junction does not agree with germline; a read error may underlie this. The chain uses TRBV11-3 and TRBJ1-1; unclear D gene. Germline V gene lookup returns CDR1 SGHNT and CDR2 YENEEA. The CDR3 extends over 13 amino acids. The CDR3 protein is CASSLGVSTVAFF. As DNA, the CDR3 is TGTGCCAGCAGCTTAGGGGTGAGCACTGTAGCTTTCTTT.

As for this clonotype: Compared with germline, one end of the junction differs, possibly owing to a read error. CDR3 nucleotide sequence: TGTGCCAGCAGCCCGGGACAGGGAGTGAATACTGAAGCTTTGTTT. Translation: CASSPGQGVNTEALF. The rearrangement joins TRBV11-3 to TRBJ1-1; 9 bases map to TRBD1. From germline, CDR1 is SGHNT and CDR2 YENEEA. The CDR3 covers 15 residues. Using reference TRBV11-3 and TRBJ1-1 for the parts outside the CDR3, the full variable domain is EAGVVQSPRYKIIEKKQPVAFWCNPISGHNTLYWYLQNLGQGPELLIRYENEEAVDDSQLPKDRFSAERLKGVDSTLKIQPAELGDSAVYLCASSPGQGVNTEALFGQGTRLTVV.

Points on this clonotype: A read error may produce the germline difference seen at one junction end. The rearrangement joins TRBV6-1 to TRBJ1-4, with 7 bases that match TRBD1. Germline loops: CDR1 MNHNS, CDR2 SASEGT. This CDR3 spans 15 amino acids. CDR3 bases: TGTGCCAGCAGTGAGGGGACAGTACTTAATGAAAGACTGTTTTTT. Translation: CASSEGTVLNERLFF.

With regard to this clonotype: The junction does not match germline at one end; this may be a read error. The chain employs TRBV11-2 and TRBJ2-3, with D maybe TRBD2 (6 bases). The CDR3 contains 16 residues. From germline, CDR1 is SGHAT and CDR2 FQNNGV. The CDR3 nucleotides read TGTGCCAGCAGCCCACTAGTGGGAGGCGCCACATATACGCAGTATTTT. It encodes CASSPLVGGATYTQYF. Full variable domain (rest looked up from reference TRBV11-2 and TRBJ2-3): EAGVAQSPRYKIIEKRQSVAFWCNPISGHATLYWYQQILGQGPKLLIQFQNNGVVDDSQLPKDRFSAERLKGVDSTLKIQPAKLEDSAVYLCASSPLVGGATYTQYFGPGTRLTVL.

Comment on this clonotype: Given a much more abundant clone one base away, this may be a read error. The rearrangement joins TRBV6-2 or TRBV6-3 to TRBJ1-5; 9 positions match TRBD1. The germline CDR1 and CDR2 sequences are MNHEY and SVGEGT. The CDR3 covers 15 residues. Germline trimming cut 6 bases from V and 5 bases from J; bases unmatched to any gene: 8. The CDR3 bases are TGTGCCAGCAGGAGCCGGGACAGGGAACATCAGCCCCAGCATTTT. Amino acid sequence: CASRSRDREHQPQHF.

The gene calls are TRBV30 and TRBJ1-2; D may be TRBD1 (5 bases). This CDR3 spans 13 amino acids. The germline V gene has CDR1 GTSNPN and CDR2 SVGIG (reference sequence). Trimming shortened V by 3 bases and J by 7 bases, and 15 bases separated the two germline ends. The CDR3 here is CAWREKGLPGYTF. The CDR3 DNA sequence: TGTGCCTGGAGGGAAAAGGGGTTGCCTGGCTACACCTTC.